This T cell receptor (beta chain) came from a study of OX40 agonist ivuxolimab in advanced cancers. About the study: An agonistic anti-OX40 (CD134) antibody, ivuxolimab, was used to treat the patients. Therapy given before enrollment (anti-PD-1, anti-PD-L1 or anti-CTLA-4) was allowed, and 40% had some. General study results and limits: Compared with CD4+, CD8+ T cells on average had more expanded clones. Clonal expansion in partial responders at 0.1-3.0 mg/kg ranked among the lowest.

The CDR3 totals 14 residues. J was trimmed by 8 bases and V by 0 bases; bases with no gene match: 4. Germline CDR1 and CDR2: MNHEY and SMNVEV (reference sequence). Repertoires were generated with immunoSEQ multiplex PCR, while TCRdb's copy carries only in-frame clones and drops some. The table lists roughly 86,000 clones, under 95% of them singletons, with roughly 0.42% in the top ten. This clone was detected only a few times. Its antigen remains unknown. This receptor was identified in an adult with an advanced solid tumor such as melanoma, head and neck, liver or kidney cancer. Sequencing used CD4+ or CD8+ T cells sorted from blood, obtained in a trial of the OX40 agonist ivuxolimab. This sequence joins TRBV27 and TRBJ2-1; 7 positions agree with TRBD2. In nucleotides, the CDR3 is TGTGCCAGCAGTTTATCGGCGGGAGTAGATGAGCAGTTCTTC. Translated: CASSLSAGVDEQFF.